The TCR beta chain under discussion was sequenced for a study of T cell repertoires in cytomegalovirus infection (dated by TCRdb to the late 2010s). For the study in its entirety: The peptide stimulations were aimed at well-studied HLA-B-restricted epitopes as well as recently identified HLA-C-restricted CMV epitopes, whose presentation resists viral immunomodulation. The HLA type of each donor mattered for the analysis, because public TCR beta signatures pointed to carriage of CMV infection along with the matching HLA type.

The sample's treatment or condition label, in plain terms: in vitro stimulation with specific CMV peptide epitopes to enrich CMV-specific T cells. This clonotype was recorded a few times. Its antigen specificity is not known. It has no much larger one-base neighbor in the sample; base qualities were not kept. Sequencing used an Illumina HiSeq 1500. TCRdb passed the public sequencing reads through fastp at Q25 and MiXCR, retaining productive beta sequences. Rows with a matching CDR3 protein are joined into one entry that keeps the most common DNA and genes. The sample records around 800,000 distinct CDR3 sequences, approximately 29% of which are singletons. The ten largest clonotypes hold 9.5% to 15% of the sample. On the study overall, not on this receptor specifically: The ex vivo response was dominated by HLA-C-restricted CMV-specific TCR beta clonotypes, which also provided the single most frequent clonotype in two of eight donors. Carriers of CMV infection plus the relevant HLA type were discriminated by the cumulative frequency of public TCR beta family members in the study cohort and in an independent roughly 380-donor cohort.

From the germline V gene, CDR1 is SGHVS and CDR2 is FNYEAQ. V and J lose 2 bases and 6 bases, and a span of 20 bases separates them. The CDR3 holds 16 amino acids from the cysteine to the valine. Only the CDR3 portion is preserved as DNA: 48 bases, with reading frame beginning at the first base. The V gene is TRBV7-6 and the J gene is TRBJ2-7; TRBD1 might be the D gene, on 6 matching bases. Sample: cultured CD8+ T cells from PBMCs, taken from culture after CMV antigen stimulation. The sequence came from a human donor in good health (CMV status not recorded). Some clones in this sample may be carry-over from other donors' samples. Here the CDR3 is given as CASSLRQGPMDREQYV. The nucleotide sequence reads as follows: TGTGCCAGCAGCTTAAGGCAGGGGCCCATGGATCGCGAGCAGTACGTC.